The 26 T cell receptor beta chains below were found in one sample sequenced in a study of T cell changes during pregnancy in multiple sclerosis. The method was immunoSEQ multiplex PCR; TCRdb's version includes in-frame clones alone and lacks a portion of them. The sample holds approximately 90,000 clones, 85% to 95% seen once. The sequenced sample was peripheral blood, obtained after pregnancy. The receptors come from a female donor with multiple sclerosis, enrolled in a pregnancy study.

As DNA, the CDR3 is TGTGCCAGTAGTTTCGGGACTAGCGGAACCTACGAGCAGTACTTC. This translates into CASSFGTSGTYEQYF. This chain links TRBV19 with TRBJ2-7; 11 positions agree with TRBD2. V lost 5 bases to trimming and J lost 2 bases; unmatched junction nucleotides: 5. Germline-derived CDR1 and CDR2 are LNHDA and SQIVND (reference sequence). The length of the CDR3 is 15 residues.

The gene calls are TRBV12-5 and TRBJ2-5; no firm D call. The V gene's germline CDR1 is LGHNT and CDR2 FRNRAP. CDR3 size: 14 residues. Trimming removed 2 bases from V and 2 bases from J, with 9 bases in between. CDR3 residues: CASGLPPVQETQYF. In DNA, the CDR3 is TGTGCTAGTGGTTTGCCCCCAGTACAAGAGACCCAGTACTTC. The variable domain in full, with the rest retrieved from reference TRBV12-5 and TRBJ2-5, is DARVTQTPRHKVTEMGQEVTMRCQPILGHNTVFWYRQTMMQGLELLAYFRNRAPLDDSGMPKDRFSAEMPDATLATLKIQPSEPRDSAVYFCASGLPPVQETQYFGPGTRLLVL.

The gene calls are TRBV9 and TRBJ1-4; 7 positions match TRBD1. The ends lost 3 bases at V and 8 bases at J; junction bases unmatched: 7. CDR3 size: 14 residues. CDR1 is SGDLS and CDR2 is YYNGEE in the germline V gene. CDR3 sequence: CASSATGSREKLFF. The CDR3 DNA sequence: TGTGCCAGCAGCGCGACAGGGAGCCGGGAAAAACTGTTTTTT.

This rearrangement joins TRBV5-1 to TRBJ2-7, with 10 bases aligning to TRBD1. V shed 0 bases and J 5 bases; nucleotides not matched to a gene: 2. This CDR3 spans 14 amino acids. Germline CDR1 and CDR2: SGHRS and YFSETQ. The CDR3 here is CASSLGTGGDEQYF. CDR3 DNA: TGCGCCAGCAGCTTGGGGACAGGGGGTGACGAGCAGTACTTC.

J is TRBJ1-1 and V is TRBV6-6; D unclear. CDR3 length: 15 residues. V lost 0 bases and J 0 bases, leaving 8 bases between the germline ends. Germline lookup yields CDR1 MNHNY and CDR2 SVGAGI (reference sequence). The CDR3 is CASSYSAVMNTEAFF. DNA of the CDR3: TGTGCCAGCAGTTACTCGGCAGTCATGAACACTGAAGCTTTCTTT.

The rearrangement links TRBV2 to TRBJ2-5, with a tentative D call TRBD2 (7 bases). Looked up from germline, CDR1 is SNHLY and CDR2 is FYNNEI. The CDR3 runs to 15 residues. The ends were cut back, 1 base at V and 1 base at J, with 10 bases in the middle. This CDR3 is CASSEEGGGQETQYF. The CDR3 coding sequence is TGTGCCAGCAGTGAAGAGGGGGGGGGCCAAGAGACCCAGTACTTC.

This chain links TRBV4-2 with TRBJ2-7, with D maybe TRBD2 (7 bases). This CDR3 spans 16 amino acids. Trimming left V 0 bases short and J 2 bases short, with 14 bases between. Germline V gene sequence: CDR1 LGHNA, CDR2 YNFKEQ. CDR3 residues: CASSQERGGLTYEQYF. CDR3 coding DNA: TGTGCCAGCAGCCAAGAAAGGGGGGGGCTTACCTACGAGCAGTACTTC.

The V gene is TRBV6-6, the J gene TRBJ2-1, with 11 bases aligning to TRBD2. The germline gives CDR1 MNHNY, CDR2 SVGAGI (reference sequence). Germline trimming cut 6 bases from V and 7 bases from J; bases unmatched to any gene: 2. The CDR3 has 13 amino acids. CDR3 nucleotides: TGTGCCAGCAGCTGGACTAGCGGGAATGAGCAGTTCTTC. Protein: CASSWTSGNEQFF.

The chain has TRBV6-6 and TRBJ1-1, with D perhaps TRBD1 (6 bases). The CDR3 contains 16 residues. Between the trimmed V and J ends, which lost 1 base and 0 bases, there was a span of 12 bases. The germline gives CDR1 MNHNY, CDR2 SVGAGI (reference sequence). The CDR3 sequence is CASSYLGTPLNTEAFF. The CDR3, as DNA: TGTGCCAGCAGTTACTTGGGGACACCTTTGAACACTGAAGCTTTCTTT.

V is TRBV5-1 and J is TRBJ2-1; 8 bases fit TRBD1. Germline CDR1 is SGHRS and CDR2 is YFSETQ. This CDR3 region has 16 residues. V dropped 1 base and J dropped 7; count of bases not matched to a gene: 10. In DNA, the CDR3 is TGCGCCAGCAGCTTGCTAGGTCAGGGGGCTGGTAATGAGCAGTTCTTC. It translates to CASSLLGQGAGNEQFF.

The V gene is TRBV6-5, the J gene TRBJ2-2, with a tentative D call TRBD2 (6 bases). V was shortened by 1 base and J by 4 bases, with 13 bases between the two germline ends. The CDR3 has 16 residues. Germline CDR1 MNHEY, CDR2 SVGAGI. The CDR3 loop is CASSYWGGKGTGELFF. CDR3 nucleotide sequence: TGTGCCAGCAGTTACTGGGGCGGGAAGGGCACCGGGGAGCTGTTTTTT.

A few counts support this clone. The CDR3 DNA reads as TGTGCCAGCAGTTTCCAACGACTAGGGGAGCTGTTTTTT. This translates into CASSFQRLGELFF. V usage is TRBV27 and J usage is TRBJ2-2, with D tentatively TRBD2 (5 bases). Trimming cost V 3 bases and J 8 bases, with 10 bases left between them. Germline loops: CDR1 MNHEY, CDR2 SMNVEV (reference sequence). The CDR3 covers 13 residues.

The chain uses TRBV5-1 and TRBJ2-1; 8 bases align to TRBD2. CDR1 and CDR2 (germline): SGHRS, YFSETQ. Trimming took 7 bases from V and 4 from J; bases not matched to a gene: 10. This CDR3 spans 15 amino acids. Here the CDR3 reads CASSIGGGSYNEQFF. The DNA for the CDR3 is TGCGCCAGCTCCATTGGCGGGGGGTCTTACAATGAGCAGTTCTTC.

This chain links TRBV19 with TRBJ1-1, with a possible D match to TRBD1 (5 bases). The germline V and J ends were trimmed by 6 bases and 4 bases, with 9 bases remaining between them. CDR1 is LNHDA, CDR2 SQIVND, per germline (reference sequence). The CDR3 covers 12 residues. CDR3 residues: CASRGGFTEAFF. The CDR3 region has the DNA TGTGCCAGTAGGGGGGGGTTCACTGAAGCTTTCTTT.

V gene TRBV7-3 combines with J gene TRBJ1-2; 7 bases line up with TRBD1. CDR3 length: 13 amino acids. J gave up 5 bases and V 5 bases, and 5 bases lay outside the gene matches. In germline, CDR1 is SGHTA, CDR2 FQGTGA. The CDR3 bases are TGTGCCAGCAGCCCCGGGACAGCATATGGCTACACCTTC. The encoded protein is CASSPGTAYGYTF. Full variable domain (remainder filled in from reference TRBV7-3 and TRBJ1-2): GAGVSQTPSNKVTEKGKYVELRCDPISGHTALYWYRQSLGQGPEFLIYFQGTGAADDSGLPNDRFFAVRPEGSVSTLKIQRTERGDSAVYLCASSPGTAYGYTFGSGTRLTVV.

V gene TRBV7-6 combines with J gene TRBJ2-7; 11 bases are shared with TRBD2. CDR3 size: 17 residues. Per the germline V gene, CDR1 is SGHVS and CDR2 is FNYEAQ. V was clipped by 1 base and J by 4 bases; unmatched bases: 9. CDR3 DNA sequence: TGTGCCAGCAGCTTAGGGGCTGGGGGACTAGCGGTATACGAGCAGTACTTC. Protein: CASSLGAGGLAVYEQYF.

This clone was seen at least ten times. The chain joins TRBV18 to TRBJ1-4; the match to TRBD1 covers 7 bases. The V segment lost 3 bases and the J segment 5 bases; nucleotides outside the gene matches: 3. The germline V gene encodes CDR1 KGHSH and CDR2 LQKENI. The CDR3 contains 14 residues. The CDR3 nucleotides are TGTGCCAGCTCACCGGACAGGCTGAATGAAAAACTGTTTTTT. This translates into CASSPDRLNEKLFF. Combining the CDR3 with reference TRBV18 and TRBJ1-4 gives the whole variable domain NAGVMQNPRHLVRRRGQEARLRCSPMKGHSHVYWYRQLPEEGLKFMVYLQKENIIDESGMPKERFSAEFPKEGPSILRIQQVVRGDSAAYFCASSPDRLNEKLFFGSGTQLSVL.

This chain links TRBV5-1 with TRBJ1-1; TRBD1 matches at 9 bases. CDR1 and CDR2 (germline): SGHRS, YFSETQ. The ends lost 0 bases at V and 10 bases at J; junction bases unmatched: 19. The CDR3 runs to 18 residues. The CDR3 coding sequence is TGCGCCAGCAGCTTGGGGGCCGGGGGCCTTTCGACAGGGGGGAGAGCTTTCTTT. Translated: CASSLGAGGLSTGGRAFF. Using reference TRBV5-1 and TRBJ1-1 for the parts outside the CDR3, the full variable domain is KAGVTQTPRYLIKTRGQQVTLSCSPISGHRSVSWYQQTPGQGLQFLFEYFSETQRNKGNFPGRFSGRQFSNSRSEMNVSTLELGDSALYLCASSLGAGGLSTGGRAFFGQGTRLTVV.

The chain combines TRBV5-1 with TRBJ2-1; D is possibly TRBD2 (6 bases). This CDR3 region has 14 residues. Germline V gives CDR1 SGHRS, CDR2 YFSETQ. Trimming took 4 bases from V and 9 from J, leaving 17 bases between them. For the CDR3, the DNA is TGCGCCAGCAGCCCTATGGCTAGCGTGGGTGAGCAGTTCTTC. It specifies CASSPMASVGEQFF.

The chain employs TRBV18 and TRBJ1-3, with 7 nucleotides matching TRBD1. The ends lost 1 base at V and 0 bases at J; junction bases unmatched: 3. Per germline, CDR1 KGHSH and CDR2 LQKENI. This CDR3 has 16 residues. The chain's CDR3 is CASSPRQGDSGNTIYF. CDR3 bases: TGTGCCAGCTCACCACGTCAGGGGGACTCTGGAAACACCATATATTTT.

The chain links TRBV11-1 to TRBJ2-7; the D is unclear. Trimming removed 3 bases from V and 1 base from J, with 13 bases in between. CDR3 length: 15 residues. Germline V gives CDR1 SGHAT, CDR2 FQDESV (reference sequence). CDR3 sequence (DNA): TGTGCCAGCAGCTTTCTTGAACTACCTTCCTACGAGCAGTACTTC. Translating gives CASSFLELPSYEQYF.

The DNA of the CDR3 is TGTGCCAGCAGTATAGACACTTACACCGGGGAGCTGTTTTTT. It specifies CASSIDTYTGELFF. This rearrangement joins TRBV2 to TRBJ2-2, with D unresolved. Germline values: CDR1 SNHLY, CDR2 FYNNEI. This CDR3 is 14 amino acids long. Trimming left V 5 bases short and J 3 bases short, with 10 bases between.

The V call is TRBV12-5, the J call TRBJ2-7; 7 bases are a match to TRBD2. The CDR3 loop spans 13 amino acids. CDR1 and CDR2 from the germline V gene are LGHNT and FRNRAP. J lost 5 bases, V lost 7 bases, and 8 bases had no gene match. CDR3 amino acids: CASVGLGGNEQYF. In nucleotides, the CDR3 is TGTGCTAGTGTAGGACTGGGAGGGAACGAGCAGTACTTC. The whole variable domain, filled in from reference TRBV12-5 and TRBJ2-7, reads DARVTQTPRHKVTEMGQEVTMRCQPILGHNTVFWYRQTMMQGLELLAYFRNRAPLDDSGMPKDRFSAEMPDATLATLKIQPSEPRDSAVYFCASVGLGGNEQYFGPGTRLTVT.

The chain links TRBV5-1 to TRBJ1-1; a possible D gene is TRBD1 (6 bases). CDR3 size: 17 residues. With 3 bases removed from V and 1 base from J, the gap between germline ends came to 19 bases. Germline V gene data show CDR1 as SGHRS and CDR2 as YFSETQ. The CDR3 bases are TGCGCCAGCAGCTCGAATCCGGGGGGCGCGGCGAACACTGAAGCTTTCTTT. Its protein is CASSSNPGGAANTEAFF.

This clone was seen a few times. The chain recombines TRBV7-2 with TRBJ2-7; no reliable D call. The germline CDR1 and CDR2 sequences are SGHTA and FQGNSA. The V and J ends lost 2 bases and 6 bases respectively, with 5 bases between them. CDR3 size: 11 residues. CDR3 region: CASSLSFEQYF. The CDR3 DNA reads as TGTGCCAGCAGCTTATCTTTCGAGCAGTACTTC.

CDR3 sequence (DNA): TGCGCCAGCAGCCGCGGACAGGGGGCCATGCGGAACACTGAAGCTTTCTTT. It codes for CASSRGQGAMRNTEAFF. The chain carries TRBV5-1 and TRBJ1-1, with TRBD1 matching over 11 bases. In germline, CDR1 is SGHRS, CDR2 YFSETQ. This CDR3 is 17 amino acids long. V lost 4 bases, J lost 1 base, and 9 bases stayed unmatched.